Listed here is a single T cell receptor (beta chain). The data were taken from a study of early stage breast cancer tumors. Study background: Among some 12 ER+/PR+/HER2- tumors, eight were ductal, four lobular.

This CDR3 contains 15 residues. Germline lookup yields CDR1 SNHLY and CDR2 FYNNEI. Trimming took 10 bases from V and 2 from J, leaving 20 bases between them. Sequencing was performed with immunoSEQ multiplex PCR; in TCRdb, only in-frame clones are kept and a portion is missing. The sample contains about 24,000 clones, roughly 64% of which appear only once. This rearrangement joins TRBV2 to TRBJ1-2; D is perhaps TRBD1 (6 bases). The sample comprised breast tumor tissue. This receptor was obtained from a person between 55 and 70 years old with breast cancer. The CDR3 loop reads CATPPQGNSNYGYTF. CDR3 in DNA: TGTGCCACCCCCCCTCAGGGGAATAGCAACTATGGCTACACCTTC.